This passage covers 20 T cell receptor beta chains from one sample sequenced in a study of blood T cell repertoires in COVID-19. Using immunoSEQ multiplex PCR, the repertoire was profiled, and TCRdb retains in-frame clones only, with some absent. In the table there are 120,000 to 150,000 clones, around nine tenths of which are singletons. The sample consisted of peripheral blood. Every receptor here comes from a human donor in a cohort sampled during active COVID-19.

V gene TRBV11-2 combines with J gene TRBJ1-2, with TRBD1 as a possible D gene (6 bases). CDR1 is SGHAT and CDR2 is FQNNGV in the germline V gene. This CDR3 is built from 14 residues. The germline V and J ends were trimmed by 5 bases and 5 bases, with 15 bases remaining between them. The CDR3 region is CASSKTGLGYGYTF. The CDR3 DNA sequence: TGTGCCAGCAGCAAAACAGGGTTAGGGTATGGCTACACCTTC.

This clone has at least ten counts. The chain is built from TRBV7-9 and TRBJ2-2, with D uncertain. The CDR3 runs to 14 residues. CDR1 and CDR2 from the germline V gene are SEHNR and FQNEAQ (reference sequence). Deletions cut 1 base from V and 6 bases from J, with 9 bases between. CDR3 amino acids: CASSLVPSAGELFF. CDR3 sequence (DNA): TGTGCCAGCAGCTTAGTGCCGAGTGCCGGGGAGCTGTTTTTT.

The CDR3 DNA sequence: TGTGCCAGCAGCATCTCAGGGGCACAAGCCACTGAAGCTTTCTTT. As protein: CASSISGAQATEAFF. This chain uses TRBV7-3 with TRBJ1-1; the D gene is possibly TRBD1 (6 bases). Germline V gives CDR1 SGHTA, CDR2 FQGTGA. The CDR3 has 15 amino acids. V was cut by 5 bases and J by 4 bases, with 17 bases left in between. The variable domain in full, completed from reference TRBV7-3 and TRBJ1-1, reads GAGVSQTPSNKVTEKGKYVELRCDPISGHTALYWYRQSLGQGPEFLIYFQGTGAADDSGLPNDRFFAVRPEGSVSTLKIQRTERGDSAVYLCASSISGAQATEAFFGQGTRLTVV.

This chain joins TRBV9 and TRBJ2-1; a weak D match, TRBD2 (6 bases). The germline V gene encodes CDR1 SGDLS and CDR2 YYNGEE. The V gene lost 3 bases and the J gene lost 0 bases, with 16 bases spanning the gap. This CDR3 has 17 amino acids. CDR3 residues: CASSGSDVGGSYNEQFF. The CDR3 region has the DNA TGTGCCAGCAGCGGATCAGACGTGGGGGGCTCCTACAATGAGCAGTTCTTC.

The genes are TRBV5-1 and TRBJ1-2; possible D gene TRBD1, 6 bases. CDR3 length equals 14 residues. The germline gives CDR1 SGHRS, CDR2 YFSETQ. Deletions cut 0 bases from V and 4 bases from J, with 10 bases between. The CDR3 bases are TGCGCCAGCAGCTTGGCAGGGGATGTCTATGGCTACACCTTC. As protein: CASSLAGDVYGYTF.

The count of this clone is one. The V gene is TRBV15, the J gene TRBJ2-3, with a possible D match to TRBD2 (7 bases). CDR1 is LNHNV, CDR2 YYDKDF, per germline (reference sequence). The CDR3 extends over 16 amino acids. Trimming shortened V by 2 bases and J by 3 bases, and 15 bases separated the two germline ends. CDR3: CATSRRGAGLTDTQYF. CDR3 sequence (DNA): TGTGCCACCAGCAGACGGGGGGCCGGTCTTACAGATACGCAGTATTTT.

This chain links TRBV15 with TRBJ2-1; D gene uncertain. Per the germline V gene, CDR1 is LNHNV and CDR2 is YYDKDF (reference sequence). This CDR3 comprises 14 residues. Trimming took 1 base from V and 2 from J, leaving 6 bases between them. The DNA for the CDR3 is TGTGCCACCAGCAGAGTCTTAGCCTACAATGAGCAGTTCTTC. This translates into CATSRVLAYNEQFF. Drawing the rest from reference TRBV15 and TRBJ2-1, the complete variable domain is DAMVIQNPRYQVTQFGKPVTLSCSQTLNHNVMYWYQQKSSQAPKLLFHYYDKDFNNEADTPDNFQSRRPNTSFCFLDIRSPGLGDTAMYLCATSRVLAYNEQFFGPGTRLTVL.

The chain uses TRBV30 and TRBJ2-6; no definite D call. From germline, CDR1 is GTSNPN and CDR2 SVGIG (reference sequence). This CDR3 contains 17 residues. Deletions cut 4 bases from V and 0 bases from J, with 16 bases between. The CDR3 DNA reads as TGTGCCTGGACGCTGGGCAGGTTGAGCTCTGGGGCCAACGTCCTGACTTTC. Residues: CAWTLGRLSSGANVLTF.

J is TRBJ2-7 and V is TRBV7-9; TRBD2 matches 7 bases. Germline values: CDR1 SEHNR, CDR2 FQNEAQ (reference sequence). The trim removed 4 bases at V and 3 bases at J, leaving 15 bases unmatched. This CDR3 has 17 residues. CDR3 coding DNA: TGTGCCAGCAGCTCCCGATTGGGAAGCGGGACGATCTACGAGCAGTACTTC. Protein sequence: CASSSRLGSGTIYEQYF.

The genes are TRBV18 and TRBJ1-6, with TRBD1 identical over 7 bases. The V segment lost 6 bases and the J segment 5 bases; nucleotides outside the gene matches: 7. Looked up from germline, CDR1 is KGHSH and CDR2 is LQKENI. This CDR3 spans 15 amino acids. DNA of the CDR3: TGTGCCAGCTCCATACAGGGGTTCCATAATTCACCCCTCCACTTT. Protein: CASSIQGFHNSPLHF.

This sequence joins TRBV9 and TRBJ2-3; no clear D. This CDR3 has 14 amino acids. V was cut by 2 bases and J by 6 bases, with 13 bases left in between. Germline V gene sequence: CDR1 SGDLS, CDR2 YYNGEE. This CDR3 is CASSVKQALDTQYF. DNA of the CDR3: TGTGCCAGCAGCGTTAAGCAGGCTCTGGATACGCAGTATTTT. The variable domain in full, completed from reference TRBV9 and TRBJ2-3, reads DSGVTQTPKHLITATGQRVTLRCSPRSGDLSVYWYQQSLDQGLQFLIQYYNGEERAKGNILERFSAQQFPDLHSELNLSSLELGDSALYFCASSVKQALDTQYFGPGTRLTVL.

This clone appeared a single time. The CDR3, as DNA: TGTGCCACCGAATCGGGACAGGCTGGGGCCAACGTCCTGACTTTC. Its protein product is CATESGQAGANVLTF. The V gene is TRBV24-1, the J gene TRBJ2-6; TRBD1 matches at 8 bases. The ends lost 9 bases at V and 2 bases at J; junction bases unmatched: 5. This CDR3 is 15 amino acids long. Germline V gene data show CDR1 as KGHDR and CDR2 as SFDVKD.

This clone was recorded a few times. V and J are TRBV7-2 and TRBJ2-1; 9 nucleotides match TRBD2. The CDR3 spans 16 residues. Germline-derived CDR1 and CDR2 are SGHTA and FQGNSA. The trim removed 4 bases at V and 5 bases at J, leaving 9 bases unmatched. CDR3 amino acids: CASSYVAGAGNNEQFF. CDR3 in DNA: TGTGCCAGCAGCTACGTAGCGGGAGCGGGGAACAATGAGCAGTTCTTC.

The chain links TRBV2 to TRBJ2-1, with 9 bases that match TRBD1. This CDR3 has 17 amino acids. Germline CDR1 is SNHLY and CDR2 is FYNNEI. V dropped 6 bases and J dropped 0; count of bases not matched to a gene: 9. The CDR3 here is CASRVGQGHPSYNEQFF. The CDR3, as DNA: TGTGCCAGCAGAGTGGGACAGGGTCACCCCTCCTACAATGAGCAGTTCTTC.

This clone was picked up a small number of times. The rearrangement uses TRBV5-1 and TRBJ1-1; the match to TRBD1 covers 8 bases. The germline gives CDR1 SGHRS, CDR2 YFSETQ. Trimming removed 2 bases from V and 2 bases from J; junction bases left unmatched: 5. This CDR3 contains 15 residues. CDR3 DNA: TGCGCCAGCAGCTTCATGACAGGGGATAACACTGAAGCTTTCTTT. It specifies CASSFMTGDNTEAFF.

J is TRBJ2-7 and V is TRBV5-1; TRBD1 is a possible D gene (5 bases). V gave up 7 bases and J gave up 3 bases, with 11 bases separating them. The CDR3 is 12 amino acids. Germline assignment: CDR1 SGHRS and CDR2 YFSETQ. In nucleotides, the CDR3 is TGCGCCAGCCAGGCCAGGGACTACGAGCAGTACTTC. This encodes CASQARDYEQYF. The full variable domain, with the rest looked up from reference TRBV5-1 and TRBJ2-7, is KAGVTQTPRYLIKTRGQQVTLSCSPISGHRSVSWYQQTPGQGLQFLFEYFSETQRNKGNFPGRFSGRQFSNSRSEMNVSTLELGDSALYLCASQARDYEQYFGPGTRLTVT.

The chain uses TRBV4-2 and TRBJ2-5; possible D gene TRBD2, 5 bases. This CDR3 contains 15 residues. Germline V gene data show CDR1 as LGHNA and CDR2 as YNFKEQ. The germline V and J ends were trimmed by 0 bases and 4 bases, with 12 bases remaining between them. Written as DNA, the CDR3 is TGTGCCAGCAGCCAAGAGGTGGGAGAGGGAGAGACCCAGTACTTC. This encodes CASSQEVGEGETQYF.

V gene TRBV19 combines with J gene TRBJ1-2, with D hard to call. Per germline, CDR1 LNHDA and CDR2 SQIVND (reference sequence). The V and J ends lost 5 bases and 4 bases respectively, with 5 bases between them. This CDR3 contains 11 residues. The CDR3 DNA follows: TGTGCCAGTAGTGTGGCCTATGGCTACACCTTC. Protein product: CASSVAYGYTF.

The chain links TRBV5-4 to TRBJ2-7; a possible D gene is TRBD2 (6 bases). There are 13 residues in the CDR3. Germline lookup yields CDR1 SGHNT and CDR2 YYREEE (reference sequence). V lost 4 bases, J lost 9 bases, and 17 bases lay in between. CDR3 DNA sequence: TGTGCCAGCAGCCCATCCACTGGGGGGACGCAGTACTTC. Translated: CASSPSTGGTQYF.

The chain has TRBV7-2 and TRBJ2-3; tentative D call: TRBD2 (5 bases). Germline CDR1 reads SGHTA; CDR2 reads FQGNSA. The ends were cut back, 1 base at V and 3 bases at J, with 14 bases in the middle. The CDR3 length is 16 residues. CDR3 in DNA: TGTGCCAGCAGCTTAGGGTGGCGGGTCGTGACAGATACGCAGTATTTT. As protein: CASSLGWRVVTDTQYF.